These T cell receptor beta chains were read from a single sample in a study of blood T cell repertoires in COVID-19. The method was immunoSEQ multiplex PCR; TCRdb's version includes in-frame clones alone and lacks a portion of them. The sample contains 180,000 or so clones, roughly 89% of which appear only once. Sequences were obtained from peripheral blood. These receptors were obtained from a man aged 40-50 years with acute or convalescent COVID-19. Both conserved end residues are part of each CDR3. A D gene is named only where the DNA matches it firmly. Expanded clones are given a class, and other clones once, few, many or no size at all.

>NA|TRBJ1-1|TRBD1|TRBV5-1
TGCGCCAGCAGCACCGGACAGGGGGGGAACACTGAAGCTTTCTTT
CASSTGQGGNTEAFF
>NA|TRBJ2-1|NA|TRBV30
TGTGCCTGGAGTGTAGACGGACTGGCGCAGTTCTTC
CAWSVDGLAQFF
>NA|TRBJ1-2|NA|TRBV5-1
TGCGCCAGCAGCTTGGCCGTAGGGGCCCCAGCTAACTATGGCTACACCTTC
CASSLAVGAPANYGYTF
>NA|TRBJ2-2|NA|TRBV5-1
TGCGCCAGCACCCTGGGGGCGGACACCGGGGAGCTGTTTTTT
CASTLGADTGELFF
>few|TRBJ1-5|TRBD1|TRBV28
TGTGCCAGCAGTGCGACAGGGTTACTCGGTCAGCCCCAGCATTTT
CASSATGLLGQPQHF
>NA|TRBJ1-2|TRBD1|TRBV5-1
TGCGCCAGCAGCTCGGGACAGGGATCGGATGGCTACACCTTC
CASSSGQGSDGYTF
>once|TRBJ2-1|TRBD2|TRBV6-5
TGTGCCAGCAGCTCTAGCGGGGGGACATACAATGAGCAGTTCTTC
CASSSSGGTYNEQFF
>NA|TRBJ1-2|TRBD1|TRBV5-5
TGTGCCAGCAGCTTGGTCCCTGGGACAGGGGACTCAAACCTCTATGGCTACACCTTC
CASSLVPGTGDSNLYGYTF
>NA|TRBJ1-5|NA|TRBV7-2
TGTGCCAGCAGCTTCTCAGGGGTGGGCAATCAGCCCCAGCATTTT
CASSFSGVGNQPQHF
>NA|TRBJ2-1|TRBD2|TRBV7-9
TGTGCCAGCAGCCCACGGGGGGGAGAGTACAATGAGCAGTTCTTC
CASSPRGGEYNEQFF